This record covers a single T cell receptor (beta chain). Its antigen is unidentified. The assay was immunoSEQ multiplex PCR, and TCRdb's table has in-frame clones only and misses some. Of about 86,000 clones listed, 70% to 90% are singletons. This record comes from a study of radiation and T cells in renal cell carcinoma. Indicated time point: blood 4 weeks post-SBRT, at nephrectomy. Treatment specified: 15 Gy SBRT to primary tumor, nephrectomy 4 weeks later. Nephrectomy followed 15 Gy stereotactic body radiation by 4 weeks. Radiation-treated patients gave blood at baseline, week 2 and week 4. This renal cell carcinoma was of the clear cell type. Whole-study results and caveats: Top tumor clonotypes rose in blood 2 weeks post-radiation, then contracted.

Losses at the gene ends were 5 bases for V and 1 base for J; bases not matched to a gene: 16. The CDR3 covers 18 residues. Germline V lookup: CDR1 SGHAT, CDR2 FQDESV (reference sequence). The specimen was blood, collected from a patient whose treatment included radiotherapy and nephrectomy. V usage is TRBV11-1 and J usage is TRBJ1-1, with 7 bases matching TRBD1. The TCR sequence derives from a man aged 45 to 65 with renal cell carcinoma. The chain's CDR3 is CASSPPRQGRLENTEAFF. In DNA form, the CDR3 reads TGTGCCAGCAGCCCACCAAGACAGGGTCGGTTGGAGAACACTGAAGCTTTCTTT. Complete variable domain (other parts from reference TRBV11-1 and TRBJ1-1): EAEVAQSPRYKITEKSQAVAFWCDPISGHATLYWYRQILGQGPELLVQFQDESVVDDSQLPKDRFSAERLKGVDSTLKIQPAELGDSAMYLCASSPPRQGRLENTEAFFGQGTRLTVV.